This T cell receptor (beta chain) was recovered during a study of identical twins. TCRdb re-derived calls from the 5' RACE reads in MiXCR, one entry per CDR3 protein. The table has 1.5 million to 2 million distinct CDR3 sequences, around 33% seen once. The CDR3 is 19 amino acids. Germline V gene sequence: CDR1 SQVTM, CDR2 ANQGSEA. J lost 3 bases, V lost 4 bases, and 22 bases had no gene match. The sequence derives from a newborn girl in good health. The chain joins TRBV29-1 to TRBJ2-7; TRBD2 matches at 9 bases. The sequencing sample was made of cord blood. CDR3 sequence: CSVGDISGKPGLAVYEQYF. The CDR3 DNA is TGCAGCGTTGGCGACATATCCGGGAAGCCGGGACTAGCCGTCTACGAGCAGTACTTC.